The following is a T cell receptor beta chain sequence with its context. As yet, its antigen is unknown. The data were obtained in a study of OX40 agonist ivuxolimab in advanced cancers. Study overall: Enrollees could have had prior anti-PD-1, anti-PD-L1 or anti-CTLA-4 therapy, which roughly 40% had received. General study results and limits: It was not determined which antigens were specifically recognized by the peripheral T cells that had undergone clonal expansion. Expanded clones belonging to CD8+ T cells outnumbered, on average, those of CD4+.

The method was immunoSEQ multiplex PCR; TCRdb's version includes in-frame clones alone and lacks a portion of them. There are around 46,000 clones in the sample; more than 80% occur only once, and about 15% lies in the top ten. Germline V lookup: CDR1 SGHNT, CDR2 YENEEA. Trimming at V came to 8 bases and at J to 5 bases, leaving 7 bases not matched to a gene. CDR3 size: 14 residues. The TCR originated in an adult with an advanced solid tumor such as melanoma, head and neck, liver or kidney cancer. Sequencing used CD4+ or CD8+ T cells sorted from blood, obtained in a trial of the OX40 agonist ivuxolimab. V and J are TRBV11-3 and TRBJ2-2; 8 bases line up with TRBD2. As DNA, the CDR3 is TGTGCCAGCGTCGGGAGGGCCCGAACCGGGGAGCTGTTTTTT. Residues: CASVGRARTGELFF.